Listed below are T cell receptor beta chains from one sample, sequenced in a study of blood T cell repertoires in COVID-19. The data were produced by immunoSEQ multiplex PCR, yet TCRdb's version contains in-frame clones alone and is incomplete. The sample contains approximately 120,000 clones, approximately 82% of which appear only once. The sequencing input was peripheral blood. The receptors originated from a woman older than 75 with active or convalescent COVID-19. The CDR3 runs from the conserved cysteine through the conserved F or W.

V gene,CDR3 protein
TRBV28,CASSTNPGQQEIDTQYF
TRBV28,CASNPPGGPNSNQPQHF
TRBV7-8,CASSLGLAGVSEQYF
TRBV6-5,CASSYGTGAYEQYF
TRBV27,CASSLRGGANEKLFF
TRBV19,CASSPRTGVGYTF
TRBV9,CASSVGTGNQGYGYTF
TRBV9,CASSKQGHQETQYF
TRBV12-5,CASGSYRDPGELFF
TRBV28,CASSPGLAATDTQYF
TRBV7-6,CASSLAFNSGIETQYF
TRBV6-6,CATYRAYEQYF
TRBV24-1,CATSDVLATNEQFF
TRBV7-3,CASSKPGQPYEQYF
TRBV9,CASSVGPTGNTIYF
TRBV3-1/TRBV3-2,CASSQGTRFNEQFF
TRBV5-8,CASSLARGPLHF
TRBV11-3,CASSFSGVNEQFF
TRBV7-2,CASSFSGSGIGELFF
TRBV4-1,CASSQVARPGTHSYNEQFF
TRBV7-9,CASSTPGGTSGRQSSVKQYF
TRBV18,CASSPPRDRGNIQYF
TRBV10-2,CASSEGTGKSQPQHF
TRBV7-9,CASSLGSWGRRPYEQYF
TRBV4-2,CASRGGVPNTGELFF
TRBV3-1/TRBV3-2,CASSQGAGGQFF
TRBV5-1,CASSYRGPGELFF
TRBV9,CASSPRQGALGEAFF
TRBV27,CASSLLRSSGANVLTF
TRBV6-5,CASNLGTEKETQYF
TRBV25-1,CASSELISGGTEAFF
TRBV5-1,CASSLAGGSDYGYTF
TRBV2,CASSGVAGDFNEQFF
TRBV3-1/TRBV3-2,CASSQLVGQTLNTEAFF
TRBV24-1,CATSGNSGATQYF
TRBV19,CASRENGIAGGRTGELFF
TRBV5-8,CASSPDSRMLGSGYTF
TRBV15,CATSRGGAVPDTQYF
TRBV18,CASSPASAPYNEQFF
TRBV5-1,CASSLDPAGGNQPQHF
TRBV7-2,CASSSETSVLYNEQFF
TRBV6-2/TRBV6-3,CASSYTVTEAFF
TRBV11-2,CASSSGEDYGYTF
TRBV5-4,CASSTSSGGWNNEQFF
TRBV10-3,CAISGDRPYNEQFF
TRBV6-6,CASSLGRGYEQYF
TRBV11-2,CASSLEAGQGFGETQYF
TRBV5-4,CASSSGQGGFYNYGYTF
TRBV6-2/TRBV6-3,CASSYGQPYEQYF
TRBV27,CASRTGRTYEQYF
TRBV18,CASSPVSSGVNTEAFF